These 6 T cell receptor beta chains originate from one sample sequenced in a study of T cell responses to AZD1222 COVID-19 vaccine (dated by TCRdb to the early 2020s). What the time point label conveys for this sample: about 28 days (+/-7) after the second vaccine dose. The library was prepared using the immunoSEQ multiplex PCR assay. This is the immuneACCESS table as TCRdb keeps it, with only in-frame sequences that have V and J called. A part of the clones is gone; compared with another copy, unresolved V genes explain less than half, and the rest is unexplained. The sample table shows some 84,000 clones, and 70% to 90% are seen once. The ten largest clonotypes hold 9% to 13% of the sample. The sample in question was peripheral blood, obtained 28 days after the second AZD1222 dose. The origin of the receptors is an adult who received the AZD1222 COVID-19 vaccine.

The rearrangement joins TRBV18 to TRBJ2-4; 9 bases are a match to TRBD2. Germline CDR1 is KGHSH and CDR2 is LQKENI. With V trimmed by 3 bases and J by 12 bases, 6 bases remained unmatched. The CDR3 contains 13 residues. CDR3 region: CASSPLLREGQYF. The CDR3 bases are TGTGCCAGCTCACCGCTCCTGCGGGAGGGTCAGTACTTC.

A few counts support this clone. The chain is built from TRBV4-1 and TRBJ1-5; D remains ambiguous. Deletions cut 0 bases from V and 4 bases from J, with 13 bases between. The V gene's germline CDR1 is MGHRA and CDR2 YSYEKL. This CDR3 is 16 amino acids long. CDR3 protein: CASSQDGVGRNQPQHF. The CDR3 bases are TGCGCCAGCAGCCAAGATGGTGTTGGTCGAAATCAGCCCCAGCATTTT.

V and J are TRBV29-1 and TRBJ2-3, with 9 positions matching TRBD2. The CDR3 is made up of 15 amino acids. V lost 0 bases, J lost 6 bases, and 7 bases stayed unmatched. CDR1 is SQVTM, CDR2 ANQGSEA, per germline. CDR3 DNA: TGCAGCGTTGAAGATCGAGCGGGAGGCAGGGATACGCAGTATTTT. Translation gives CSVEDRAGGRDTQYF.

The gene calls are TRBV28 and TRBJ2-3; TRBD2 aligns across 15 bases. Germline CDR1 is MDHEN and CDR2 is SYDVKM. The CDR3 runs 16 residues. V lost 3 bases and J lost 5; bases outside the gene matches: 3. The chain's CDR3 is CASSFGLAGGLDTQYF. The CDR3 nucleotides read TGTGCCAGCAGTTTTGGACTAGCGGGAGGGCTAGATACGCAGTATTTT.

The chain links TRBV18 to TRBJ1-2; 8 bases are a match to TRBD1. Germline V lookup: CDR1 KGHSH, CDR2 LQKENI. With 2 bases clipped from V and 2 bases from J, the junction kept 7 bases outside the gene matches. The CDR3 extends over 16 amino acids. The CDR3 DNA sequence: TGTGCCAGCTCACCAATGTCAGGGGGCGAGAACTATGGCTACACCTTC. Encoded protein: CASSPMSGGENYGYTF.

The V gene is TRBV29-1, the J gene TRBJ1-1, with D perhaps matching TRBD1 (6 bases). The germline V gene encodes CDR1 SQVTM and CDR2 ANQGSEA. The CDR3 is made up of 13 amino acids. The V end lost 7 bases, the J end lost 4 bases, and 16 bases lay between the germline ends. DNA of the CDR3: TGCAGCGGTTCCTCGGGACACCTCACTGAAGCTTTCTTT. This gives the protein CSGSSGHLTEAFF.